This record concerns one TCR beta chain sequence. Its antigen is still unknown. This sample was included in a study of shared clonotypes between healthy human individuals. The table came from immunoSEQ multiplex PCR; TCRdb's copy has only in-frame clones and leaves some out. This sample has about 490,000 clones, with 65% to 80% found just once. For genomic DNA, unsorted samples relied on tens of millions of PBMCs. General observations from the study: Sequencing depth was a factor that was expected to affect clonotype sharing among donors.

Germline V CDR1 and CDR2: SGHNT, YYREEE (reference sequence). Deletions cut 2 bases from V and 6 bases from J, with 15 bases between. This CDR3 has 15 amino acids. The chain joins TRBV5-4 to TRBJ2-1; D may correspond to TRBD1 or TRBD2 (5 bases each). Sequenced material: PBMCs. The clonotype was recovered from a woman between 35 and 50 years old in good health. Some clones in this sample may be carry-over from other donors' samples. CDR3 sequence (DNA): TGTGCCAGCAGCTTCACCTCCGGGACCTTCAATGAGCAGTTCTTC. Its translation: CASSFTSGTFNEQFF.